This T cell receptor (beta chain) was identified in a study of regulatory T cells in long-lasting Graves disease. Study-level background: The definition of persistent Graves' disease was over 5 years of antithyroid drugs with positive TSH receptor antibodies.

Regarding time point: persistent/refractory GD, antithyroid drugs over 5 years with positive TRAb. TCR sequences were obtained from RNA taken from PBMCs. Overall study results and limits: Peripheral blood alone, not thyroid tissue, underwent study. Public clonotype sharing was higher in persistent than newly diagnosed patients.

Arm-PCR of CDR3 regions and iRepertoire HTBI primers were used to build TCR beta libraries. One entry per CDR3 protein results from TCRdb running MiXCR on the multiplex PCR reads. The table has over 350,000 distinct CDR3 sequences, around 20% seen once. This CDR3 has 14 amino acids. The ends were cut back, 6 bases at V and 3 bases at J, with 12 bases in the middle. Looked up from germline, CDR1 is LNHNV and CDR2 is YYDKDF (reference sequence). In its sample, this clonotype was seen many times. Its antigen is not identified. The chain couples TRBV15 to TRBJ1-5; TRBD1 is a possible D gene (5 bases). The sequencing used peripheral blood mononuclear cells (PBMCs), collected when the disease was refractory, from a patient treated with antithyroid drugs. This sequence originates from a female donor with Graves disease. The CDR3, as DNA: TGTGCCACCAGAGCAGGGATCAACAATCAGCCCCAGCATTTT. This gives the protein CATRAGINNQPQHF.